Shown below are 23 T cell receptor beta chains from a single sample sequenced in a study of control samples from healthy donors and cancer patients. Clones were sequenced by immunoSEQ multiplex PCR, and TCRdb holds only the in-frame ones, with some missing. The profile covers around 70,000 clones, with about 94% appearing a single time and approximately 2.8% taken by the ten largest. Sequenced material: blood. The receptor set was obtained from a woman aged 25 to 39 in good health.

The V gene is TRBV13, the J gene TRBJ1-5; TRBD1 is a possible D gene (6 bases). Germline values: CDR1 PRHDT, CDR2 FYEKMQ (reference sequence). The CDR3 is 12 residues long. Trimming removed 6 bases from V and 7 bases from J, with 10 bases in between. The CDR3 loop reads CASSAGEQPQHF. For the CDR3, the DNA is TGTGCCAGCAGTGCAGGGGAACAGCCCCAGCATTTT. Using reference TRBV13 and TRBJ1-5 for the parts outside the CDR3, the full variable domain is AAGVIQSPRHLIKEKRETATLKCYPIPRHDTVYWYQQGPGQDPQFLISFYEKMQSDKGSIPDRFSAQQFSDYHSELNMSSLELGDSALYFCASSAGEQPQHFGDGTRLSIL.

The chain is built from TRBV18 and TRBJ1-1, with TRBD1 identical over 7 bases. Per germline, CDR1 KGHSH and CDR2 LQKENI. This CDR3 has 14 amino acids. V trimming: 1 base; J trimming: 6 bases; junction bases outside the gene matches: 5. Here the CDR3 reads CASSPQSGGAEAFF. The CDR3 nucleotides are TGTGCCAGCTCACCACAATCAGGGGGTGCTGAAGCTTTCTTT.

The rearrangement joins TRBV7-3 to TRBJ2-2; no clear D gene. The CDR3 covers 16 residues. Trimming stripped 1 base from V and 0 bases from J, with 9 bases between. Per the germline V gene, CDR1 is SGHTA and CDR2 is FQGTGA. CDR3 amino acids: CASSLIASTNTGELFF. CDR3 sequence (DNA): TGTGCCAGCAGCTTAATTGCTAGTACGAACACCGGGGAGCTGTTTTTT.

A note on this clone: The germline gene is not matched at one end of the junction; a read error may be the cause. The V and J genes are TRBV7-7 and TRBJ2-5; 9 bases map to TRBD2. Germline-derived CDR1 and CDR2 are SSHAT and FNYEAQ (reference sequence). CDR3 length: 15 amino acids. CDR3 sequence: CASSFSGGIGETQYF. In DNA form, the CDR3 reads TGTGCTAGCAGCTTTAGCGGGGGTATCGGTGAGACCCAGTACTTC.

The chain links TRBV2 to TRBJ1-2; the D gene is possibly TRBD1 (5 bases). The CDR3 contains 15 residues. Germline loops: CDR1 SNHLY, CDR2 FYNNEI. V lost 8 bases, J lost 2 bases, and 18 bases lay in between. The CDR3 is CASWDGKSRNYGYTF. The DNA of the CDR3 is TGTGCCAGCTGGGACGGAAAAAGCCGAAACTATGGCTACACCTTC.

This clone has a single count. V and J are TRBV7-9 and TRBJ2-7; TRBD2 agrees at 7 bases. Trimming at V came to 1 base and at J to 4 bases, leaving 7 bases not matched to a gene. The germline gives CDR1 SEHNR, CDR2 FQNEAQ (reference sequence). The CDR3 extends over 15 amino acids. CDR3 coding DNA: TGTGCCAGCAGCTTAGTCCTCCTAGCGGAGTACGAGCAGTACGTC. Encoded protein: CASSLVLLAEYEQYV.

The chain links TRBV5-1 to TRBJ2-1; tentative D call: TRBD1 (6 bases). V gave up 0 bases and J gave up 8 bases, with 18 bases separating them. The germline V gene encodes CDR1 SGHRS and CDR2 YFSETQ. The CDR3 has 16 amino acids. The CDR3 spells CASSLVTGTQGDEQFF. The CDR3 DNA follows: TGCGCCAGCAGCTTGGTAACCGGGACACAAGGGGATGAGCAGTTCTTC. The full variable domain, in which reference TRBV5-1 and TRBJ2-1 provide the parts outside the CDR3, is KAGVTQTPRYLIKTRGQQVTLSCSPISGHRSVSWYQQTPGQGLQFLFEYFSETQRNKGNFPGRFSGRQFSNSRSEMNVSTLELGDSALYLCASSLVTGTQGDEQFFGPGTRLTVL.

The V gene is TRBV9, the J gene TRBJ2-5; D is possibly TRBD2 (6 bases). CDR3 length: 18 amino acids. Deletions cut 2 bases from V and 4 bases from J, with 24 bases between. The germline CDR1 and CDR2 sequences are SGDLS and YYNGEE. The CDR3 coding sequence is TGTGCCAGCAGCGTCGCCCCCCGCGGCGGGGCCCCTAGAGAGACCCAGTACTTC. This codes for CASSVAPRGGAPRETQYF.

This CDR3 is CASSIKRANTGELFF. The CDR3 region has the DNA TGTGCCAGCAGTATCAAGCGGGCGAACACCGGGGAGCTGTTTTTT. The chain is built from TRBV6-5 and TRBJ2-2, with a weak D call TRBD2 (6 bases). This CDR3 spans 15 amino acids. The V and J ends lost 5 bases and 0 bases respectively, with 10 bases between them. CDR1 and CDR2 from the germline V gene are MNHEY and SVGAGI.

The chain joins TRBV21-1 to TRBJ1-1; the table gives TRBD1 as D, unverified against the DNA. TRBV21-1 is assigned pseudogene status. CDR3 length: 17 residues. CDR3: CASSKDLTGGEDTEAFF. As DNA, the CDR3 is TGTGCCAGCAGCAAAGACTTGACAGGGGGCGAGGACACTGAAGCTTTCTTT.

This clone was detected once. This sequence joins TRBV28 and TRBJ1-5; TRBD1 might be the D (5 bases). Trimming shortened V by 6 bases and J by 5 bases, and 11 bases separated the two germline ends. Germline lookup yields CDR1 MDHEN and CDR2 SYDVKM. The CDR3 is made up of 13 amino acids. CDR3 DNA sequence: TGTGCCAGCAGCACGACGGGGGATCAGCCCCAGCATTTT. Its translation is CASSTTGDQPQHF.

The CDR3 spells CAWSTEGGNSPLHF. The CDR3 coding sequence is TGTGCCTGGAGTACCGAGGGGGGAAATTCACCCCTCCACTTT. The genes are TRBV30 and TRBJ1-6; D perhaps matches TRBD1 (6 bases). Trimming pared 2 bases from V and 7 bases from J, leaving 12 bases between. Germline CDR1 is GTSNPN and CDR2 is SVGIG (reference sequence). The CDR3 sequence is 14 residues long.

A single count supports this clone. The V gene is TRBV6-5, the J gene TRBJ2-5; D perhaps matches TRBD1 (7 bases). The CDR3 spans 14 residues. Germline loops: CDR1 MNHEY, CDR2 SVGAGI. Trimming left V 4 bases short and J 4 bases short, with 13 bases between. The CDR3 loop reads CASSLEGAGETQYF. In DNA form, the CDR3 reads TGTGCCAGCAGTTTGGAGGGGGCGGGAGAGACCCAGTACTTC.

The rearrangement joins TRBV4-2 to TRBJ1-2, with D tentatively TRBD1 (6 bases). This CDR3 is 14 amino acids long. The germline V gene encodes CDR1 LGHNA and CDR2 YNFKEQ. Trimming stripped 1 base from V and 4 bases from J, with 10 bases between. CDR3 in DNA: TGTGCCAGCAGCCAAGTTGGGACAAGCTATGGCTACACCTTC. Protein sequence: CASSQVGTSYGYTF.

The chain is built from TRBV12-5 and TRBJ2-3; D unclear. The CDR3 sequence is 18 residues long. With 3 bases removed from V and 0 bases from J, the gap between germline ends came to 19 bases. Per germline, CDR1 LGHNT and CDR2 FRNRAP. Here the CDR3 DNA reads TGTGCTAGTGGTTTCGCAATTACGGGCAGATCTAGCACAGATACGCAGTATTTT. It specifies CASGFAITGRSSTDTQYF.

This clone was picked up one time. The chain is built from TRBV13 and TRBJ1-3, with D tentatively TRBD1 (5 bases). V lost 7 bases, J lost 6 bases, and 10 bases lay in between. The CDR3 is 12 amino acids. Germline lookup yields CDR1 PRHDT and CDR2 FYEKMQ (reference sequence). The CDR3 DNA is TGTGCCAGCAAGGGACCCATAAACACCATATATTTT. Its protein is CASKGPINTIYF.

The V and J genes are TRBV5-1 and TRBJ1-1, with no clear D. Germline CDR1 reads SGHRS; CDR2 reads YFSETQ. The V end was cut by 4 bases, the J end by 2 bases, with 15 bases between. This CDR3 contains 15 residues. The CDR3 reads CASSATPGSNTEAFF. The CDR3 nucleotides read TGCGCCAGCAGCGCCACTCCGGGGAGTAACACTGAAGCTTTCTTT.

This rearrangement joins TRBV19 to TRBJ2-7, with D possibly matching TRBD1 (6 bases). This CDR3 contains 14 residues. Looked up from germline, CDR1 is LNHDA and CDR2 is SQIVND (reference sequence). V was clipped by 3 bases and J by 3 bases, with 12 bases between them. DNA of the CDR3: TGTGCCAGTAGTATGGGGCAGGGGTACTACGAGCAGTACTTC. Translation: CASSMGQGYYEQYF.

This sequence joins TRBV19 and TRBJ1-6; 9 nucleotides align to TRBD1. Trimming removed 6 bases from V and 11 bases from J; junction bases left unmatched: 14. Germline V lookup: CDR1 LNHDA, CDR2 SQIVND (reference sequence). The CDR3 is 16 amino acids. The CDR3 reads CASSRTLQGANPPLHF. CDR3 nucleotide sequence: TGTGCCAGTAGCCGAACCCTACAGGGGGCGAATCCACCCCTCCACTTT.

The rearrangement links TRBV5-4 to TRBJ2-2; 7 bases match TRBD1. The CDR3 is 15 amino acids. V lost 4 bases to trimming and J lost 4 bases; unmatched junction nucleotides: 7. The germline V gene has CDR1 SGHNT and CDR2 YYREEE (reference sequence). The CDR3 DNA reads TGTGCCAGCAGCCAGCCGGGACAGTTCACCGGGGAGCTGTTTTTT. Its protein product is CASSQPGQFTGELFF.

This rearrangement joins TRBV7-8 to TRBJ1-2, with TRBD1 identical over 8 bases. Germline V gene lookup returns CDR1 SGHVS and CDR2 FQNEAQ. Trimming at V came to 4 bases and at J to 6 bases, leaving 7 bases not matched to a gene. The CDR3 contains 14 residues. CDR3 residues: CASSSRQGLDGYTF. CDR3 in DNA: TGTGCCAGCAGCTCACGACAGGGGCTCGATGGCTACACCTTC.

The V gene is TRBV4-1, the J gene TRBJ1-4; TRBD1 is a possible D gene (6 bases). The CDR3 totals 14 residues. Trimming took off 4 bases at V and 5 bases at J, with 11 bases between the two ends. Per germline, CDR1 MGHRA and CDR2 YSYEKL. The CDR3, as DNA: TGCGCCAGCAGCCCGGAGGGGGTGAATGAAAAACTGTTTTTT. Translated, it gives CASSPEGVNEKLFF.

The chain employs TRBV10-3 and TRBJ1-4; D ambiguous. The CDR3 covers 14 residues. Trimming pared 6 bases from V and 7 bases from J, leaving 15 bases between. Germline assignment: CDR1 ENHRY and CDR2 SYGVKD. In DNA, the CDR3 is TGTGCCATCAGCGATGGACGAGGAGTTGAAAAACTGTTTTTT. It specifies CAISDGRGVEKLFF.